The following is a T cell receptor beta chain sequence with its context. A multiplex PCR was run with 60 Vbeta primers and 13 Jbeta primers. Clones were read by immunoSEQ multiplex PCR, and TCRdb kept only the in-frame ones, dropping some. The table includes 160,000 or so clones, around 77% detected once. This record belongs to a study of cytomegalovirus exposure and HLA in healthy donors. Per the germline V gene, CDR1 is MNHEY and CDR2 is SMNVEV (reference sequence). The CDR3 is 16 amino acids. V was cut by 7 bases and J by 0 bases, with 19 bases left in between. The chain couples TRBV27 to TRBJ2-7, with D perhaps matching TRBD1 (6 bases). The origin of this receptor is a man aged 60 to 69 in good health and CMV-seronegative. What was sequenced was PBMCs. In DNA, the CDR3 is TGTGCCAGCACCTCCTCGGGACACCTGAGCTCCTACGAGCAGTACTTC. It encodes CASTSSGHLSSYEQYF.